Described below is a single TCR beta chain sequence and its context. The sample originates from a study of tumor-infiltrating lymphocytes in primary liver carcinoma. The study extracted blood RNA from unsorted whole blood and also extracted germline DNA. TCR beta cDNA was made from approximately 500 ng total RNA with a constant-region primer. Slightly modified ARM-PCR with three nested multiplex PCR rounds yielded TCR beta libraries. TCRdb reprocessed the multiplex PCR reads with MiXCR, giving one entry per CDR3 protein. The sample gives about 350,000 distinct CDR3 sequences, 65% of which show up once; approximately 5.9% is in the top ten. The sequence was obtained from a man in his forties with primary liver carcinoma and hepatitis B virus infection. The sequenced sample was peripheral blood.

The CDR3 DNA follows: TGTGCCAGCAGAGAAGACAGTGTATACTATGGCTACACCTTC. Protein product: CASREDSVYYGYTF. The chain uses TRBV5-4 and TRBJ1-2, with D possibly TRBD1 on 5 matching bases. Trimming shortened V by 5 bases and J by 3 bases, and 14 bases separated the two germline ends. The CDR3 length is 14 residues. CDR1 is SGHNT, CDR2 YYREEE, per germline (reference sequence).